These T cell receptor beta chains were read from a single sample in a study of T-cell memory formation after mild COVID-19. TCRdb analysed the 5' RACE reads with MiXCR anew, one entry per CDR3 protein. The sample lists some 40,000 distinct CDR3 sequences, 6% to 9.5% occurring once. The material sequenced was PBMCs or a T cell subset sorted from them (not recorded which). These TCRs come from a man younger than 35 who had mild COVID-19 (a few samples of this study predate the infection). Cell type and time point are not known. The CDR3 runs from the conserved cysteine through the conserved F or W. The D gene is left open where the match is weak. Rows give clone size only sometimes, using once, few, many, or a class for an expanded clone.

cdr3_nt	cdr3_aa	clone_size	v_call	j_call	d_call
TGTGCCAGCAGCTTATCGGTTGGGGGTGCATGGACCGGGGAGCTGTTTTTT	CASSLSVGGAWTGELFF	-	TRBV7-8	TRBJ2-2	-
TGTGCCAGCAGCTTAGACGTTAGGGGGGAGGATACGCAGTATTTT	CASSLDVRGEDTQYF	many	TRBV7-6	TRBJ2-3	-
TGTGCCAGCAGCCCAGCGGGGGGCTCCTACAATGAGCAGTTCTTC	CASSPAGGSYNEQFF	-	TRBV12-3/TRBV12-4	TRBJ2-1	TRBD2
TGCAGTGTTCCCTGGGGGAGGGTGACCCACGAGCAGTACTTC	CSVPWGRVTHEQYF	-	TRBV20-1	TRBJ2-7	TRBD2
TGTGCCGTCAGATCAGGGGCGGGGGAGACCCAGTACTTC	CAVRSGAGETQYF	few	TRBV24-1	TRBJ2-5	-
TGTGCCAGCAGTGAAGAACGCCTGGCTTTCTTT	CASSEERLAFF	few	TRBV6-1	TRBJ1-1	-
TGTGCCAGCAGCGCGTGGGCCCAAGAGACCCAGTACTTC	CASSAWAQETQYF	few	TRBV9	TRBJ2-5	-
TGCGCCAGCAGCTTGAACGGCAATCAGCCCCAGCATTTT	CASSLNGNQPQHF	medium-sized	TRBV5-1	TRBJ1-5	-
TGTGCCAGCAGCTTAGGCAATTTTTTCCGACGAAATGAGCAGTTCTTC	CASSLGNFFRRNEQFF	-	TRBV7-2	TRBJ2-1	-
TGTGCCAGCGGAGACGGAAATCATCAAGCCGGGGAGCTGTTTTTT	CASGDGNHQAGELFF	many	TRBV6-2/TRBV6-3	TRBJ2-2	-
TGCGCCAGCAGTACAGGACAGCTAGACACAGATACGCAGTATTTT	CASSTGQLDTDTQYF	few	TRBV5-1	TRBJ2-3	-
TGTGCCAGCAGTCTACTACCGACAGGGTTGTACGAGCAGTACTTC	CASSLLPTGLYEQYF	-	TRBV6-5	TRBJ2-7	TRBD1
TGCGCCAGCAGCCAAGGGCCCTACACTGAAGCTTTCTTT	CASSQGPYTEAFF	few	TRBV4-1	TRBJ1-1	-
TGTGCCACCAGCAGAGAATTTGGGACAGGCATGGCCTACGAGCAGTACTTC	CATSREFGTGMAYEQYF	medium-sized	TRBV15	TRBJ2-7	TRBD1
TGCGCCAGCAGCTCCCAGCAGGGTGGCGAGCAGTACTTC	CASSSQQGGEQYF	-	TRBV5-1	TRBJ2-7	-
TGCGCCAGCAGTGTTACAGGGCGTGAAAAACTGTTTTTT	CASSVTGREKLFF	-	TRBV10-2	TRBJ1-4	-
TGTGCCATCAAGAGCCTAGCGGGGGGCCCAAACACCGGGGAGCTGTTTTTT	CAIKSLAGGPNTGELFF	many	TRBV10-3	TRBJ2-2	TRBD2
TGTGCCAGCAGCTCAGCTTCAGGGGAGACCCAGTACTTC	CASSSASGETQYF	many	TRBV11-2	TRBJ2-5	-
TGTGCCAGCACCCAACCATGGCCTGGGGAGACCCAGTACTTC	CASTQPWPGETQYF	many	TRBV6-2/TRBV6-3	TRBJ2-5	-
TGCGCCAGCAGCTCTCGACTTAGCGGGGGGGTTACAGATACGCAGTATTTT	CASSSRLSGGVTDTQYF	-	TRBV5-1	TRBJ2-3	TRBD2
TGCGCCAGCAGCCGCAGGACCGACACCGGGGAGCTGTTTTTT	CASSRRTDTGELFF	many	TRBV5-1	TRBJ2-2	-
TGCAGTGCTAGCGTGGCTACTGGGGCCAACGTCCTGACTTTC	CSASVATGANVLTF	-	TRBV20-1	TRBJ2-6	-
TGCAGCGTTGATGGGGCAGAGCGGACTGAAGCTTTCTTT	CSVDGAERTEAFF	-	TRBV29-1	TRBJ1-1	-
TGTGCCAGCAGCTTAGTCTCGGGTGGCTACACCTTC	CASSLVSGGYTF	-	TRBV7-2	TRBJ1-2	-
TGCAGTGTTCTGGGGGGAGAGGGTACTGAAGCTTTCTTT	CSVLGGEGTEAFF	-	TRBV20-1	TRBJ1-1	-
TGTGCCAGCTCACGTGCTAGCGGCCAAGAGACCCAGTACTTC	CASSRASGQETQYF	few	TRBV6-2/TRBV6-3	TRBJ2-5	TRBD2
TGTGCCAGCAGCTTAGCGCTAGCGGGGGAGCCGGGTGCAGATACGCAGTATTTT	CASSLALAGEPGADTQYF	-	TRBV7-9	TRBJ2-3	TRBD2
TGCAGAGTTAACTACAGGGGTGAAACTGAAGCTTTCTTT	CRVNYRGETEAFF	-	TRBV20-1	TRBJ1-1	TRBD1
TGTGCCAGCAGCTTGGGTAGCGGGGGCCCGGAGACCCAGTACTTC	CASSLGSGGPETQYF	few	TRBV7-2	TRBJ2-5	TRBD2
TGCGCCAGCAGCTTGGCGACTGACGAGACCCAGTACTTC	CASSLATDETQYF	-	TRBV5-1	TRBJ2-5	-
TGTGCCAGTAAAACACCGAGCTCTGGGGCCAACGTCCTGACTTTC	CASKTPSSGANVLTF	few	TRBV28	TRBJ2-6	-
TGTGCCAGCAGCCCTGGGTATGAGCAGTTCTTC	CASSPGYEQFF	few	TRBV7-6	TRBJ2-1	-
TGCAGTGCATCGGGACAGGGAGGTAGCTCCTACAATGAGCAGTTCTTC	CSASGQGGSSYNEQFF	-	TRBV20-1	TRBJ2-1	TRBD1
TGCGCCAGCAGCTTGCAGCGGGGGGGCGGGACAGATACGCAGTATTTT	CASSLQRGGGTDTQYF	few	TRBV5-1	TRBJ2-3	TRBD2
TGCAGTGCCGTGACTAGCGGGGGGGCAAATGAGCAGTTCTTC	CSAVTSGGANEQFF	many	TRBV20-1	TRBJ2-1	TRBD2
TGTGCCAGCAGTTTAAGGGCAGGGAGTAACTATGGCTACACCTTC	CASSLRAGSNYGYTF	-	TRBV27	TRBJ1-2	-
TGTGCCAGCAGCTTAGTCGGCGATAGTGAGCAGTTCTTC	CASSLVGDSEQFF	medium-sized	TRBV7-2	TRBJ2-1	-
TGTGCCAGCAGCCGATCGGGGGGAATGTATGAGCAGTTCTTC	CASSRSGGMYEQFF	-	TRBV3-1	TRBJ2-1	TRBD2
TGTGCCAGCAGCTTGGAGGCTGAACAAGAGACCCAGTACTTC	CASSLEAEQETQYF	few	TRBV5-4	TRBJ2-5	-
TGTGCCACCAGTGTCGGGGGGCGGGGAACAGATACGCAGTATTTT	CATSVGGRGTDTQYF	few	TRBV24-1	TRBJ2-3	-
TGTGCCAGCAGCTTAATCAGACAAAACACCGGGGAGCTGTTTTTT	CASSLIRQNTGELFF	-	TRBV7-9	TRBJ2-2	-
TGCGCCAGCTTCGCGGGCATGAACACCGGGGAGCTGTTTTTT	CASFAGMNTGELFF	many	TRBV5-1	TRBJ2-2	-
TGCGCCAGCAGCTTGGCGCTCTTCCAAGAGACCCAGTACTTC	CASSLALFQETQYF	-	TRBV5-1	TRBJ2-5	-
TGTGCCTCCGCTTTCGATAGCCTGGAGACCCAGTACTTC	CASAFDSLETQYF	-	TRBV30	TRBJ2-5	-
TGCGCCAGCAGCTTGATCACTAGCACAGATACGCAGTATTTT	CASSLITSTDTQYF	-	TRBV5-1	TRBJ2-3	-
TGCGCCAGCAGCCAACTAGCGGGGGAGACCCAGTACTTC	CASSQLAGETQYF	few	TRBV4-1	TRBJ2-5	TRBD2
TGTGCCAGCTCACCAGGGACAGGGGGCATCTACGAGCAGTACTTC	CASSPGTGGIYEQYF	-	TRBV18	TRBJ2-7	TRBD1
TGCGCCAGCAGCTCTGGAGAGACCCAGTACTTC	CASSSGETQYF	many	TRBV5-1	TRBJ2-5	-